The 5 T cell receptor beta chains below come from one sample, sequenced in a study of cytomegalovirus exposure and HLA in healthy donors. PCR primers comprised 60 Vbeta and 13 Jbeta primers. The data were produced by immunoSEQ multiplex PCR, yet TCRdb's version contains in-frame clones alone and is incomplete. Of 200,000 to 250,000 clones in the sample, around four fifths were seen once. The sequenced sample consisted of PBMCs. The receptors come from a woman aged 40 to 50 in good health and CMV-seronegative.

The gene calls are TRBV19 and TRBJ2-1; 9 nucleotides align to TRBD2. This CDR3 is 13 amino acids long. V shed 6 bases and J 8 bases; nucleotides not matched to a gene: 5. CDR1 LNHDA and CDR2 SQIVND come from the germline V gene (reference sequence). Here the CDR3 reads CASRTAGGHEQFF. The CDR3 nucleotides read TGTGCCAGTAGGACAGCGGGAGGTCATGAGCAGTTCTTC.

This clone was counted between two and nine times. The J gene is TRBJ2-7, the V gene TRBV7-6; 7 nucleotides align to TRBD2. The V and J ends lost 4 bases and 6 bases, in that order; junction bases with no gene match: 9. The germline V gene encodes CDR1 SGHVS and CDR2 FNYEAQ. The CDR3 consists of 14 residues. The CDR3, as DNA: TGTGCCAGCAGCTCCGGGGGAGGGAGCTCCGAGCAGTACTTC. It encodes CASSSGGGSSEQYF.

The J gene is TRBJ1-1, the V gene TRBV19; weak D call: TRBD1 (5 bases). The germline gives CDR1 LNHDA, CDR2 SQIVND (reference sequence). CDR3 length: 12 residues. V lost 5 bases to trimming and J lost 5 bases, with 9 bases between them. Written as DNA, the CDR3 is TGTGCCAGTAGTTCGGGGGGGACTGAAGCTTTCTTT. Amino acids: CASSSGGTEAFF.

J is TRBJ1-3 and V is TRBV5-1, with D possibly TRBD1 on 5 matching bases. The CDR3 is 16 amino acids. Germline loops: CDR1 SGHRS, CDR2 YFSETQ. Trimming left V 5 bases short and J 2 bases short, with 17 bases between. This chain's CDR3 is CASSGTSGSPGNTIYF. The CDR3 coding sequence is TGCGCCAGCAGTGGGACTTCCGGATCGCCTGGAAACACCATATATTTT.

This chain links TRBV6-1 with TRBJ2-1; TRBD2 matches at 16 bases. Germline CDR1 reads MNHNS; CDR2 reads SASEGT. The CDR3 is 16 residues long. V lost 4 bases and J lost 7; bases outside the gene matches: 4. The CDR3: CASSGGTSGRGNEQFF. The DNA of the CDR3 is TGTGCCAGCAGTGGGGGGACTAGCGGGAGGGGGAATGAGCAGTTCTTC.